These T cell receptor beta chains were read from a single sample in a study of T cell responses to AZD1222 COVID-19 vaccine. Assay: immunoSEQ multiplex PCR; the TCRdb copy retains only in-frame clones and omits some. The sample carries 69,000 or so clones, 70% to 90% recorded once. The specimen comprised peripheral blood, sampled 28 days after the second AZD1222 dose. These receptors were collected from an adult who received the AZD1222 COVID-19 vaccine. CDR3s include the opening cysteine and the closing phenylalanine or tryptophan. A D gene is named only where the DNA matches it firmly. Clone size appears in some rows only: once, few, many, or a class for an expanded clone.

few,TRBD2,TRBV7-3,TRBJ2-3,TGTGCCAGCAGCCACACGGGAGGGACAGATACGCAGTATTTT,CASSHTGGTDTQYF
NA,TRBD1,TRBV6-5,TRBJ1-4,TGTGCCAGCAGTCAACGGGACAGGGGTCAGGAAAAACTGTTTTTT,CASSQRDRGQEKLFF
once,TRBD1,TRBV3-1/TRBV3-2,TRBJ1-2,TGTGCCAGCAGCCAACTCTGGACAGGGGAATATGGCTACACCTTC,CASSQLWTGEYGYTF
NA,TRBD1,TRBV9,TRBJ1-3,TGTGCCAGCAGCGACCGGACAGGGGTCGGCGGAAACACCATATATTTT,CASSDRTGVGGNTIYF
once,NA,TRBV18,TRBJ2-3,TGTGCCAGCTCCCCAGAAGCGTCTTCGGGTACGCAGTATTTT,CASSPEASSGTQYF
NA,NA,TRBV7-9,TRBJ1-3,TGTGCCAGCAGACCAAACGGGCTCTCTGGAAACACCATATATTTT,CASRPNGLSGNTIYF
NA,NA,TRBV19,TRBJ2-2,TGTGCCAGTAGTACTCAGGGGGGGCCCGGGGAGCTGTTTTTT,CASSTQGGPGELFF
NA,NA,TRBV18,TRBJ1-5,TGTGCCAGCTCACCCGGGACGGGGAATAGCAATCAGCCCCAGCATTTT,CASSPGTGNSNQPQHF
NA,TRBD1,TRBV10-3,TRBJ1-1,TGTGCCATCAGGATGATACAGGGGGACACTGAAGCTTTCTTT,CAIRMIQGDTEAFF
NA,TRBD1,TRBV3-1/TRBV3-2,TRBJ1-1,TGTGCCAGCAGCCCCCGGGACAGAAACACTGAAGCTTTCTTT,CASSPRDRNTEAFF
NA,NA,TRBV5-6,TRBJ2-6,TGTGCCAGCAGCTACCGATCTGGGGCCAACGTCCTGACTTTC,CASSYRSGANVLTF
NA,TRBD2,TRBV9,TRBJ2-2,TGTGCCAGCAGCGTACTTACTAGCGGGAACACCGGGGAGCTGTTTTTT,CASSVLTSGNTGELFF
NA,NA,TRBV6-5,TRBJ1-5,TGTGCCAGCAGTTACCGATACACGGACAGATGGGCCCAGCATTTT,CASSYRYTDRWAQHF
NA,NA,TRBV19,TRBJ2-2,TGTGCCAGTACCACGGGACCTACTTCATCCAACACCGGGGAGCTGTTTTTT,CASTTGPTSSNTGELFF
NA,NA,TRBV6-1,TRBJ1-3,TGTGCCAGCAGTGAGCTCTGGGGCTCTGGAAACACCATATATTTT,CASSELWGSGNTIYF
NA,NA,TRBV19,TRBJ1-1,TGTGCCAGTAGTCCGAGGATGCCCGTCACTGAAGCTTTCTTT,CASSPRMPVTEAFF
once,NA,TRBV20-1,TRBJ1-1,TGCATTACAGGGCGGTCCGAAGCTTTCTTT,CITGRSEAFF
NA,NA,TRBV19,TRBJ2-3,TGTGCCAGTAGCGGGAGCAAGGATACGCAGTATTTT,CASSGSKDTQYF
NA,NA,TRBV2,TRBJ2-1,TGTGCCAGCAGTGAATTGGACAACCGATACAATGAGCAGTTCTTC,CASSELDNRYNEQFF
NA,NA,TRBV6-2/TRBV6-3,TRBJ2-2,TGTGCCAGCAGTTACTTCGGGAAAAGTGACGGGGAGCTGTTTTTT,CASSYFGKSDGELFF
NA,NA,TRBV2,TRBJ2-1,TGTGCCAGCAGAGGGACTCCCGGGGATGAGCAGTTCTTC,CASRGTPGDEQFF
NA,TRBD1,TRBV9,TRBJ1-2,TGTGCCAGCAGCGTAGAGGTTTATGGCACAGGGGAATATGGCTACACCTTC,CASSVEVYGTGEYGYTF
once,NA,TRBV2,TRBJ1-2,TGTGCAATATCGAATGGGGACTCTTCTTCGTATGGCTACACCTTC,CAISNGDSSSYGYTF
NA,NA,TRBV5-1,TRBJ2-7,TGCGCCAGCAGAAGGCAGGGGTTGAGCTCCTACGAGCAGTACTTC,CASRRQGLSSYEQYF
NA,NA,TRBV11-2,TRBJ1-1,TGTGCCAGCAGCTCCAACACAGGGATGGACACTGAAGCTTTCTTT,CASSSNTGMDTEAFF
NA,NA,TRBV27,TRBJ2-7,TGTGCCAGCAGTTTATCTACCTCCTACGAGCAGTACTTC,CASSLSTSYEQYF
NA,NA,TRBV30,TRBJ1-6,TGTGCCTGGAGTGTACGTCCACCCCTCCACTTT,CAWSVRPPLHF
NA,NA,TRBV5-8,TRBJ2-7,TGTGCCAGCAGCTTGGCGCCGGGGGACTACGAGCAGTACTTC,CASSLAPGDYEQYF
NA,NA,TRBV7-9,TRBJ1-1,TGTGCCAGCAGCTCTCAAATGAACACTGAAGCTTTCTTT,CASSSQMNTEAFF
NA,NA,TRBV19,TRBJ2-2,TGTGCCAGTAGTATAAGGGGAGCGGGCTTTGGCACCGGGGAGCTGTTTTTT,CASSIRGAGFGTGELFF
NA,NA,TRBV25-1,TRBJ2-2,TGTGCCAGCAGTGATCCGGCAGGGTGGATCGGGGAGCTGTTTTTT,CASSDPAGWIGELFF
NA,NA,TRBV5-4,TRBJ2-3,TGTGCCAGCAGCCCCTGGACTGTTCGCACAGATACGCAGTATTTT,CASSPWTVRTDTQYF
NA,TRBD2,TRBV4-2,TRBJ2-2,TGTGCCAGCAGCCCACGGACTAGCGGACGAACGGTCACCGGGGAGCTGTTTTTT,CASSPRTSGRTVTGELFF
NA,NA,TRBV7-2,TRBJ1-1,TGTGCCAGCAGCTTAAACCTTCAGGGAGGGAGAATGAACACTGAAGCTTTCTTT,CASSLNLQGGRMNTEAFF
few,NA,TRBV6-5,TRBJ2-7,TGTGCCAGCACCGGGGGTCTCGAGCAGTACTTC,CASTGGLEQYF
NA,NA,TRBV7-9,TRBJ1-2,TGTGCCAGCAGCGTCCGGGACATGGATGGCTACACCTTC,CASSVRDMDGYTF
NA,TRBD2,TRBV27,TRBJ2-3,TGTGCCAGCAGATCAGGCGCGGGACTATCAACAGATACGCAGTATTTT,CASRSGAGLSTDTQYF
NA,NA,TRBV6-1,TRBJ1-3,TGTGCCAGCAGTGCTAGGGGTAGGGGCTCTGGAAACACCATATATTTT,CASSARGRGSGNTIYF
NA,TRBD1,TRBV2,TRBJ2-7,TGTGCCAGCAGTGATCCCGGGACAGGGAATGGCTACGAGCAGTACTTC,CASSDPGTGNGYEQYF
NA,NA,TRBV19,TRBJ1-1,TGTGCCAGCGCCGACAGGCTATACACTGAAGCTTTCTTT,CASADRLYTEAFF
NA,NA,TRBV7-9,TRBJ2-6,TGTGCCAGCAGCGCCTCGGGAGGGGCCAACGTCCTGACTTTC,CASSASGGANVLTF